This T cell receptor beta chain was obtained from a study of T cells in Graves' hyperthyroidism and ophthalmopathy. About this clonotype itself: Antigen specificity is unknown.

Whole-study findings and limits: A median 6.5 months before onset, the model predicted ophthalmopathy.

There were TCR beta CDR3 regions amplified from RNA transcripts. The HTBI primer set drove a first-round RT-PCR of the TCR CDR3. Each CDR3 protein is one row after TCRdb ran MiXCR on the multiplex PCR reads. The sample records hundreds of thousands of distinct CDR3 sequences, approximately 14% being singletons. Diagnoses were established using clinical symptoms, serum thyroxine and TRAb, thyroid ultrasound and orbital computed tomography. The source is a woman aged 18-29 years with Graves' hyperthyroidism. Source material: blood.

In DNA form, the CDR3 reads TGTGCCAGCAGTTACGACGGCCTGAACACTGAAGCTTTCTTT. This codes for CASSYDGLNTEAFF. The rearrangement links TRBV6-1 to TRBJ1-1; no clear D gene. Per the germline V gene, CDR1 is MNHNS and CDR2 is SASEGT. Trimming shortened V by 5 bases and J by 0 bases, and 10 bases separated the two germline ends. The CDR3 is 14 amino acids.